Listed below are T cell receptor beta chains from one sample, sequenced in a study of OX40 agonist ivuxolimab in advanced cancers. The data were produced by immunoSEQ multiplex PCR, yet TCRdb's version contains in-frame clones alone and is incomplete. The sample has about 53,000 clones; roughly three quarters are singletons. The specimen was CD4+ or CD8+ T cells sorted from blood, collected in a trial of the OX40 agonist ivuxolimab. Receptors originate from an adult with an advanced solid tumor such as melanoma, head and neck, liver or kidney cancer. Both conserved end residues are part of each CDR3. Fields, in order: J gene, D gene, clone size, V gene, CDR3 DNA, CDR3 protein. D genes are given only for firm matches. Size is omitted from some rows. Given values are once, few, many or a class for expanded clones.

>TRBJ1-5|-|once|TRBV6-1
TGTGCCAGCAGTGGAGGAGGTAGCAATCAGCCCCAGCATTTT
CASSGGGSNQPQHF
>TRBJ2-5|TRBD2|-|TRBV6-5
TGTGCCAGCAGTTACGAGCGGGGGGGCCGGGAGACCCAGTACTTC
CASSYERGGRETQYF
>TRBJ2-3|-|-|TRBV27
TGTGCCAGCAGTCCTCGCGCAGATACGCAGTATTTT
CASSPRADTQYF
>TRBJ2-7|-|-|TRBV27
TGTGCCAGCAGTTTTATGGTCCGCAAAGGAGAGCAGTACTTC
CASSFMVRKGEQYF
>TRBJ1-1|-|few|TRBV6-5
TGTGCCAGCAGTTACTCGGGGAGCATGAACACTGAAGCTTTCTTT
CASSYSGSMNTEAFF
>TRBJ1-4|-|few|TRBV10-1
TGCGCCAGCAGTGGACCGTTGAATGAAAAACTGTTTTTT
CASSGPLNEKLFF
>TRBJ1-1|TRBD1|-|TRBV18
TGTGCCAGCTCACCAGCACAGGGGGCATCTCCTGAAGCTTTCTTT
CASSPAQGASPEAFF
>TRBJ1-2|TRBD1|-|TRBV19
TGTGCCAGTTACGTCAGGGGGAACGGCTACACCTTC
CASYVRGNGYTF
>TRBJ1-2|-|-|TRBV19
TGTGCCAGTAGTATAGAGCCGTCCGCTAACTATGGCTACACCTTC
CASSIEPSANYGYTF
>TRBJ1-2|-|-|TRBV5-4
TGTGCCAGCAGTCCGAACTCATTAGGCTACACCTTC
CASSPNSLGYTF
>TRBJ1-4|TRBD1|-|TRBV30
TGTGCCTGGAGTAGGGGGCTTGGTGGTGAAAAACTGTTTTTT
CAWSRGLGGEKLFF
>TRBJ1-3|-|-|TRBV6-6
TGTGCCAGCACCCAAAGAGGGTTCAGTGGAAACACCATATATTTT
CASTQRGFSGNTIYF
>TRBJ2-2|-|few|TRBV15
TGTGCCACCAGCAGATCTAGGGTTACCGGGGAGCTGTTTTTT
CATSRSRVTGELFF
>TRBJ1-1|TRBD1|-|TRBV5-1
TGCGCCAGCACCGCGACAGGGGGCCCCTCCTACACTGAAGCTTTCTTT
CASTATGGPSYTEAFF
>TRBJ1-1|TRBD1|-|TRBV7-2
TGTGCCAGCAGCTTAGGCAGGGGGCTGAACACTGAAGCTTTCTTT
CASSLGRGLNTEAFF
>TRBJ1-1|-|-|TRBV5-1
TGCGCCAGCAGCACCGGGTCGAACACTGAAGCTTTCTTT
CASSTGSNTEAFF
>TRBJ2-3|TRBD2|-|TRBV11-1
TGTGCCAGCAGCCCCCGGACTAGAACAGATACGCAGTATTTT
CASSPRTRTDTQYF
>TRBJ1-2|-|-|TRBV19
TGTGCCAGTAGTATTGGGGCCAGATCGGGCTACACCTTC
CASSIGARSGYTF
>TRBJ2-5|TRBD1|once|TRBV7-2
TGTGCCAGCAGCTTAGTGGGGACAGCCAAACAAGAGACCCAGTACTTC
CASSLVGTAKQETQYF
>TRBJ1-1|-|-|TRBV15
TGTGCCACCAGCAGAGATCCTGTCTACAGGGCATGGGAAGCTTTCTTT
CATSRDPVYRAWEAFF
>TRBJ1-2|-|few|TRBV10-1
TGCGCCAGCAGTGAGTCGAAATACGGGACGCTGAGTGGCTACACCTTC
CASSESKYGTLSGYTF
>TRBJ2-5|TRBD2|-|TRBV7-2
TGTGCCAGCAGCTTAGAAGGGACAAGCGGGGGAGAGACCCAGTACTTC
CASSLEGTSGGETQYF
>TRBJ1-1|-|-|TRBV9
TGTGCCAGCAGCGTAGGGGGGCCGAACACTGAAGCTTTCTTT
CASSVGGPNTEAFF
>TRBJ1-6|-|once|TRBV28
TGTGCCAGCAGTTTATCCCCCCCTCGTGATGGGTCACCCCTCCACTTT
CASSLSPPRDGSPLHF
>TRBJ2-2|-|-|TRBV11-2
TGTGCCAGCAGCCCCTTGCCCGGGGAGCTGTTTTTT
CASSPLPGELFF
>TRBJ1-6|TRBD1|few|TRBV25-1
TGTGCCAGCAGTGAGAGGGACAGGTATAATTCACCCCTCCACTTT
CASSERDRYNSPLHF
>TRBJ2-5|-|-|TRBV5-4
TGTGCCAGCAGCTCCAACCGACAGAACCAAGAGACCCAGTACTTC
CASSSNRQNQETQYF
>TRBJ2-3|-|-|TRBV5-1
TGCGCCAGCCGTCTCGGGCTGCCTAACACAGATACGCAGTATTTT
CASRLGLPNTDTQYF
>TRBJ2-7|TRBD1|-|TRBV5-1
TGCGCCAGCAGCTTGACGACAGGGGCTTCCAACGAGCAGTACTTC
CASSLTTGASNEQYF
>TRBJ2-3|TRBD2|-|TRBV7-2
TGTGCCAGCAGCTTTTCAGGGAGGGAGACAGATACGCAGTATTTT
CASSFSGRETDTQYF
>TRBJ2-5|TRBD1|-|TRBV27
TGTGCCAGCAGGGGATGGGCTACAGGGGCTGGAGAGACCCAGTACTTC
CASRGWATGAGETQYF
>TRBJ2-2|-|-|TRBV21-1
TGTGCCAGCAGCATTAGACCCCAGACGAACACCGGGGAGCTGTTTTTT
CASSIRPQTNTGELFF
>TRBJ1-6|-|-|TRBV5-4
TGTGCCAGCAGCTTGGAGGACCAGACTAATTCACCCCTCCACTTT
CASSLEDQTNSPLHF
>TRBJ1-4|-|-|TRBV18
TGTGCCAGCTCACCAGACAGGAGCACTAATGAAAAACTGTTTTTT
CASSPDRSTNEKLFF
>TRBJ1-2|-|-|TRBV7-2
TGTGCCAGCAGCTTTCCTGGGATCCTCTATGGCTACACCTTC
CASSFPGILYGYTF
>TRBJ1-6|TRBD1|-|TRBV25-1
TGTGCCAGCAGCCGACAGGGATGGTCACCCCTCCACTTT
CASSRQGWSPLHF
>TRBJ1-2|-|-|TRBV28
TGTGCCAGCAGTTTATCGGCAGGGATCTATGGCTACACCTTC
CASSLSAGIYGYTF
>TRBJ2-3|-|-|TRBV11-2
TGTGCCAGCAGCTTAGACGGGGGCGGCACAGATACGCAGTATTTT
CASSLDGGGTDTQYF
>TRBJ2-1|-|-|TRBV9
TGTGCCAGCAGCGGAAGCCAAACGTGGGCAGTTATTAGGGATGAGCAGTTCTTC
CASSGSQTWAVIRDEQFF
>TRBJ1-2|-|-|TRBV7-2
TGTGCCAGCAGCTCGGGAATTAACCTGGGCTACACCTTC
CASSSGINLGYTF
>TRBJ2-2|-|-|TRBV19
TGTGCCACCGGCGCTCGGGGGACAACCGGGGAGCTGTTTTTT
CATGARGTTGELFF
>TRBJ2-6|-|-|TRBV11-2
TGTGCCAGCAGCCAGCAGGGGAGAGGTGCCAACGTCCTGACTTTC
CASSQQGRGANVLTF
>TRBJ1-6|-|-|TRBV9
TGTGCCAGCAGCGTGGGAAGGCCAGGGGATAATTCACCCCTCCACTTT
CASSVGRPGDNSPLHF
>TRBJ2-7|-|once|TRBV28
TGTGCCAGCAGTTTCGCACCTCAATTCTACGAGCAGTACTTC
CASSFAPQFYEQYF
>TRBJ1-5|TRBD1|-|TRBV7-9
TGTGCCAGCAAGGGGGCCCAGAATCAGCCCCAGCATTTT
CASKGAQNQPQHF
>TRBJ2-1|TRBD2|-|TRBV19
TGTGCCAGTAGTACAACTAGCGGGGGGCCACGGAAGCAGTTCTTC
CASSTTSGGPRKQFF
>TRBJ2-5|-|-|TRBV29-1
TGCAGCGTTGAAGAGGGCCTCAGCCGCCAGGGGGGGAGGGAGACCCAGTACTTC
CSVEEGLSRQGGRETQYF
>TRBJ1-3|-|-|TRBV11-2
TGTGCCAGCAGCCTGGACGACGGCTCTGGAAACACCATATATTTT
CASSLDDGSGNTIYF
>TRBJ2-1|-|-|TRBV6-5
TGTGCCAGCAGTTTCAGAGACAGCGAGCAGTTCTTC
CASSFRDSEQFF
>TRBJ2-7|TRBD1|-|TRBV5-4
TGTGCCAGCACCACAGGGGCCTACCCTACCAGCGACTACGAGCAGTACTTC
CASTTGAYPTSDYEQYF
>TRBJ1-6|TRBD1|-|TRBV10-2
TGCGCCAGCAGGGCTCGACAGGGGACCAATTCACCCCTCCACTTT
CASRARQGTNSPLHF
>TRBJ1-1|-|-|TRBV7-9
TGTGCCGGAGGGGCGGTGAACACTGAAGCTTTCTTT
CAGGAVNTEAFF
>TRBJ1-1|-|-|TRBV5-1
TGCGCCAGCAGCTCGCAGCTGAACACTGAAGCTTTCTTT
CASSSQLNTEAFF
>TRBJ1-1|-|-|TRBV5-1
TGCGCCAGCAGACTCCTGTCTGAAGCTTTCTTT
CASRLLSEAFF
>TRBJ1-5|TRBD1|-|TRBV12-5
TGTGCTAGTGGTTTATCGACAGGGGGAAGGGTCAATCAGCCCCAGCATTTT
CASGLSTGGRVNQPQHF
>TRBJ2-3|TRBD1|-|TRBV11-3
TGTGCCAGCAGCTCCAACAGGGGGTCAGATACGCAGTATTTT
CASSSNRGSDTQYF